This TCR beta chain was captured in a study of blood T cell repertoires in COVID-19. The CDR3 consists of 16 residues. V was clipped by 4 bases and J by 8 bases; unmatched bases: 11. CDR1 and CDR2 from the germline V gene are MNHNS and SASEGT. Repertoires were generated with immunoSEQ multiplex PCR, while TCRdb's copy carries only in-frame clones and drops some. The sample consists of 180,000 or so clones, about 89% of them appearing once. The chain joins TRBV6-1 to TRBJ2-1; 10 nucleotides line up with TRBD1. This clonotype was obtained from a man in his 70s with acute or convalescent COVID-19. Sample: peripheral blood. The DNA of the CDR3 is TGTGCCAGCAGTGTACCCGGGACAGGGGCCAGGGATGAGCAGTTCTTC. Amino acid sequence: CASSVPGTGARDEQFF.